This TCR beta chain stems from a study of naive and memory T cell subsets. Cells stained for CD3, CD4, CD8, CD45RA, CD27 and viability were sorted into four CD45RA/CD27 subsets. CD45RA-CD27- cells were effector memory; CD45RA+CD27- cells were EMRA. By its share, this clonotype is medium-sized. The antigen is unknown. Findings and limits, study-wide: From naive to CM, EM and EMRA, diversity decreased and Gini increased.

Both TRBC1 and TRBC2 were covered by a beta constant-region primer of two equimolar oligonucleotides. Four rounds of PCR amplified the ligated cDNA using nested alpha and beta constant-region primers plus SP2. The cDNA 3' end received a ligated single-stranded oligonucleotide carrying the SP2 primer and a 12-nucleotide UMI. From the UMI-ligation and nested PCR reads, TCRdb called clonotypes with MiXCR, one entry per CDR3 protein. Among about 10,000 distinct CDR3 sequences listed, about 6% were seen once. Germline trimming cut 6 bases from V and 0 bases from J; bases unmatched to any gene: 14. The germline CDR1 and CDR2 sequences are SNHLY and FYNNEI. The CDR3 is 19 amino acids.

This TCR was recovered from a human donor in good health. V and J are TRBV2 and TRBJ2-3, with TRBD2 identical over 11 bases. The sample consisted of CD4+ TEMRA cells from blood. Subset denoted: effector memory re-expressing CD45RA, CD45RA+ CD27-. The CDR3 spells CASSRTQLAGAPSTDTQYF. Written as DNA, the CDR3 is TGTGCCAGCAGCCGAACCCAACTAGCGGGGGCCCCTAGCACAGATACGCAGTATTTT.